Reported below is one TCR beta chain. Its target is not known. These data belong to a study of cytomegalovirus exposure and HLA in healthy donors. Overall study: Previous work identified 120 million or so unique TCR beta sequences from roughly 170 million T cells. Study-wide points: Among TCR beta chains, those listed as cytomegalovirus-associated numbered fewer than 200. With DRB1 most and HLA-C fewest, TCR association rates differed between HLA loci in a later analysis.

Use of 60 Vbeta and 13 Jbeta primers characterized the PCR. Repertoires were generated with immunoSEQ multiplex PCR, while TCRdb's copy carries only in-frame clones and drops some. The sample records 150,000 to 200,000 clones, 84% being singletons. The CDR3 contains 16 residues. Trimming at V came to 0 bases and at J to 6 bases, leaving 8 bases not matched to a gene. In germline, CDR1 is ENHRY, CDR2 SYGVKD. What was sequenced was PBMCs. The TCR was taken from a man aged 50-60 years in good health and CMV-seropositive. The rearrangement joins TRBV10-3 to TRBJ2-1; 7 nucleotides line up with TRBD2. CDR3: CAISESRGGVFNEQFF. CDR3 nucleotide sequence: TGTGCCATCAGTGAGTCTCGCGGGGGTGTATTCAATGAGCAGTTCTTC.